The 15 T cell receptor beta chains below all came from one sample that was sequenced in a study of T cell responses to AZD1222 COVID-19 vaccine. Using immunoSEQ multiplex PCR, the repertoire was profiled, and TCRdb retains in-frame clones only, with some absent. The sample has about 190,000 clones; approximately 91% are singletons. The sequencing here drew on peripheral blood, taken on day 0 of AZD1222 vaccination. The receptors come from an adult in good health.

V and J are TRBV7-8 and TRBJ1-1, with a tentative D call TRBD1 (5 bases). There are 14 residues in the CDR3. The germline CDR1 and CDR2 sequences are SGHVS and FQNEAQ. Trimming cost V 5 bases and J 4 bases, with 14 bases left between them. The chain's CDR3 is CASSRGADSTEAFF. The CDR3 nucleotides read TGTGCCAGCAGCCGAGGGGCAGACTCCACTGAAGCTTTCTTT.

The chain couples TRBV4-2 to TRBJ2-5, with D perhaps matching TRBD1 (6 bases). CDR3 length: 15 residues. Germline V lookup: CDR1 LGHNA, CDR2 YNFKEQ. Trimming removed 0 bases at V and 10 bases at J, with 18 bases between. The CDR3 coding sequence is TGTGCCAGCAGCCAAGAGTTCAGACTGTCAGGGGTCCAGTACTTC. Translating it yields CASSQEFRLSGVQYF.

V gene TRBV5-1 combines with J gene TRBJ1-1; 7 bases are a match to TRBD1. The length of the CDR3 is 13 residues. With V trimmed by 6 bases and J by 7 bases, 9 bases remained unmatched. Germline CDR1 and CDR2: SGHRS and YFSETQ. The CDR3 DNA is TGCGCCAGCACCCGGGGGACAGAAAATGAAGCTTTCTTT. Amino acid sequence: CASTRGTENEAFF.

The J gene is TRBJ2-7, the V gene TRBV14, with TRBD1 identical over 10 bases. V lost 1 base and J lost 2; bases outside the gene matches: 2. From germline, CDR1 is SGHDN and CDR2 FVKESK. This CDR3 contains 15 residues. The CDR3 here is CASSQAGQGTYEQYF. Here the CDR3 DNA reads TGTGCCAGCAGCCAAGCGGGACAGGGGACCTACGAGCAGTACTTC.

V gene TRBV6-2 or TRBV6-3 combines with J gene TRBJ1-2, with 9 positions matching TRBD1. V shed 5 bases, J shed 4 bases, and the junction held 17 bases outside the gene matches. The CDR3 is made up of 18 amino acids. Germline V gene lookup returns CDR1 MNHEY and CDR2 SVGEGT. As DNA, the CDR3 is TGTGCCAGCAGTCCCGGACAGGGGACGCGGAGGGTTGGCTATGGCTACACCTTC. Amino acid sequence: CASSPGQGTRRVGYGYTF.

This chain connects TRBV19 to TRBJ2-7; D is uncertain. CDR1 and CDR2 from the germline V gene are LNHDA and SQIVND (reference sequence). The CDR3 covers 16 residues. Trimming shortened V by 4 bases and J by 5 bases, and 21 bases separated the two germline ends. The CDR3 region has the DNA TGTGCCAGTAGTACCTTGGACGGCCGCCTTAGGAACGAGCAGTACTTC. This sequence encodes CASSTLDGRLRNEQYF. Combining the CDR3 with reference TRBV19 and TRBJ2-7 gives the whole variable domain DGGITQSPKYLFRKEGQNVTLSCEQNLNHDAMYWYRQDPGQGLRLIYYSQIVNDFQKGDIAEGYSVSREKKESFPLTVTSAQKNPTAFYLCASSTLDGRLRNEQYFGPGTRLTVT.

The CDR3 here is CSVEIRGTGGRLNEQFF. The CDR3 nucleotides are TGCAGCGTTGAGATTCGCGGGACAGGGGGTCGCTTGAATGAGCAGTTCTTC. This chain connects TRBV29-1 to TRBJ2-1; 11 bases map to TRBD1. Unmatched junction bases numbered 14, after V lost 3 bases and J lost 7 bases. From germline, CDR1 is SQVTM and CDR2 ANQGSEA. The length of the CDR3 is 17 residues.

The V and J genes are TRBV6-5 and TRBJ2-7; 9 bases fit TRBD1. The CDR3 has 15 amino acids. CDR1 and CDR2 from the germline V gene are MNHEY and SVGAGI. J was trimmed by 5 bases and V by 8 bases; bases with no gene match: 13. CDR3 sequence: CASARTGTGFHEQYF. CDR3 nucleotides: TGTGCCAGCGCCAGAACCGGGACAGGGTTCCACGAGCAGTACTTC.

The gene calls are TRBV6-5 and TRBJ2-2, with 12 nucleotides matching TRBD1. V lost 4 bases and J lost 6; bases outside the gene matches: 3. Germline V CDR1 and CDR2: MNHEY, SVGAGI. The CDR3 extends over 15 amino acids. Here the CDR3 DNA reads TGTGCCAGCAGTTCCGGGACAGGGGGCCCCGGGGAGCTGTTTTTT. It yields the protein CASSSGTGGPGELFF.

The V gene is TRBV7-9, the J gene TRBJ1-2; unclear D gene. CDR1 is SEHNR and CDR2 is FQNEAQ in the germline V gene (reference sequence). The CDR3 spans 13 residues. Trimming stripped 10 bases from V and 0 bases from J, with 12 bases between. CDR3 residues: CATEGRANYGYTF. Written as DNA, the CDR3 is TGTGCCACCGAAGGGCGAGCTAACTATGGCTACACCTTC.

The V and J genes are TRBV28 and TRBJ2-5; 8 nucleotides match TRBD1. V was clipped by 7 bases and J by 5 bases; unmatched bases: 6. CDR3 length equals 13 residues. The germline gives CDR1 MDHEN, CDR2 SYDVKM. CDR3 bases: TGTGCCAGCAATCAGGGGGCTAGGGAGACCCAGTACTTC. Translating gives CASNQGARETQYF.

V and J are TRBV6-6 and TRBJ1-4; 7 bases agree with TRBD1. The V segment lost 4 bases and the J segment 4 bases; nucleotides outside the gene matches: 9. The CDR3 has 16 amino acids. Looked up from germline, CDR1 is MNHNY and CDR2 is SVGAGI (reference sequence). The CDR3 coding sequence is TGTGCCAGCAGTTGGCAGGGGGACACCCTTAATGAAAAACTGTTTTTT. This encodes CASSWQGDTLNEKLFF.

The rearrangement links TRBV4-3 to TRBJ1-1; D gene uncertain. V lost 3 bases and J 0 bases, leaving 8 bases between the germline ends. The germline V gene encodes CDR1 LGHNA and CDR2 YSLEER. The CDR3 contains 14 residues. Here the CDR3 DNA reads TGCGCCAGCAGCCACAGACGGTTGAACACTGAAGCTTTCTTT. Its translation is CASSHRRLNTEAFF.

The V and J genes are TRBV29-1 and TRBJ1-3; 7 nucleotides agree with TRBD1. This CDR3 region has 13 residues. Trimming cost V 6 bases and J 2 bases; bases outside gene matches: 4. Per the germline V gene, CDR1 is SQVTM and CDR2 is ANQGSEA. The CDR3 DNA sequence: TGCAGCGTAGACAGGGTGGCTGGAAACACCATATATTTT. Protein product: CSVDRVAGNTIYF.

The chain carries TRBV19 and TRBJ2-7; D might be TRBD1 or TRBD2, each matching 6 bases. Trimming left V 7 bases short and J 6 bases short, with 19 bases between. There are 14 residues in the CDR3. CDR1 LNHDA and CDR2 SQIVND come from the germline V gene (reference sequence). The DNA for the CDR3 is TGTGCCAGTACCAGGGGCAGGGGACTTAGCGAGCAGTACTTC. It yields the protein CASTRGRGLSEQYF.